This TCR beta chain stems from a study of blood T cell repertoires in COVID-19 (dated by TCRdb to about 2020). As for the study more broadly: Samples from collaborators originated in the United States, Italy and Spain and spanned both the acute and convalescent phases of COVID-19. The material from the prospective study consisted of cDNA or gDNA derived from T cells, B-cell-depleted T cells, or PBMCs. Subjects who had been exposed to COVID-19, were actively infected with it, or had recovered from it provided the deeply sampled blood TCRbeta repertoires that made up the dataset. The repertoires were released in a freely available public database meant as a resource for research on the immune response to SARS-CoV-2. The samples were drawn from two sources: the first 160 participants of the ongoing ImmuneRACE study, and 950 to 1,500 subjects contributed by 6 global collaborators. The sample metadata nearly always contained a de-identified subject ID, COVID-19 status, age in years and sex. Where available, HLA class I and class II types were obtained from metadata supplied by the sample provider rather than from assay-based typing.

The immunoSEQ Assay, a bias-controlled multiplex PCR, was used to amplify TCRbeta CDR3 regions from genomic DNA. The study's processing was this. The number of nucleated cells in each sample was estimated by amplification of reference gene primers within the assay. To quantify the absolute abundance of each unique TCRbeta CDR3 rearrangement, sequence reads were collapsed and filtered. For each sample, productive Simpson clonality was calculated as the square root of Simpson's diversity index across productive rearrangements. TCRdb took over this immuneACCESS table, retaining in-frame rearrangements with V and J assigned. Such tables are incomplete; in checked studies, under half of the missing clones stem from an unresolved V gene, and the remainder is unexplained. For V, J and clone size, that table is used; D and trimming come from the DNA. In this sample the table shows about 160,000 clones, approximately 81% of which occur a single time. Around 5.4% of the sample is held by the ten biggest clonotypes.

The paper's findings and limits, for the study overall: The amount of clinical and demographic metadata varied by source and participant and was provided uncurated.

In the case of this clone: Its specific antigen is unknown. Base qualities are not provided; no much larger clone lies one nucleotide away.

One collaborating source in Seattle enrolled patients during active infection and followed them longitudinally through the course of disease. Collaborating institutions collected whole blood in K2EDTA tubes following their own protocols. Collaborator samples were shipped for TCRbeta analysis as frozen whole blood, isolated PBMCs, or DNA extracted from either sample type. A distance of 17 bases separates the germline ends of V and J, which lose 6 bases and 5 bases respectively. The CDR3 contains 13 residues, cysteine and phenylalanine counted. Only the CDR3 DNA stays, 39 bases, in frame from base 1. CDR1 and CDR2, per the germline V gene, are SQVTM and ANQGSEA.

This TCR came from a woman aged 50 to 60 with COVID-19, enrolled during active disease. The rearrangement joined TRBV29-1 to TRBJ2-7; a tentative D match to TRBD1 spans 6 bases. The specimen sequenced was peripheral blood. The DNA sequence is TGCAGCGTCTCACCCACAGGGCGCGACGAGCAGTACTTC. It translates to CSVSPTGRDEQYF.